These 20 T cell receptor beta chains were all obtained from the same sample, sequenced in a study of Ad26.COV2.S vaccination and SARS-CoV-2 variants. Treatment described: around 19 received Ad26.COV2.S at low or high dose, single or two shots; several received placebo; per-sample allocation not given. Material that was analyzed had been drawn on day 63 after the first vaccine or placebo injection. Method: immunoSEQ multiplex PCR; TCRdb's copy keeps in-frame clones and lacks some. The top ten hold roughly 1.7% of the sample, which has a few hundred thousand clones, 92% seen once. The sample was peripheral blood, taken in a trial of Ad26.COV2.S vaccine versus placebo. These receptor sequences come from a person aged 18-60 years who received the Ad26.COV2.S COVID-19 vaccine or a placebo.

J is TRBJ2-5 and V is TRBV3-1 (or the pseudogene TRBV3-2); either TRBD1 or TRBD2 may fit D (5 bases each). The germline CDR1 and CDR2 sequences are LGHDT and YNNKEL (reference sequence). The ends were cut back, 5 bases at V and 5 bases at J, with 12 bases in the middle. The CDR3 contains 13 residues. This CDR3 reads CASSTRGRETQYF. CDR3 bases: TGTGCCAGCAGCACGAGGGGACGGGAGACCCAGTACTTC.

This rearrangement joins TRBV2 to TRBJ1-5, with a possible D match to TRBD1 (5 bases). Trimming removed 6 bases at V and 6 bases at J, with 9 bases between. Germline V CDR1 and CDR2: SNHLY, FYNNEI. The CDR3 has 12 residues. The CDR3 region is CASSRVTQPQHF. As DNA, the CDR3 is TGTGCCAGCAGCAGGGTGACTCAGCCCCAGCATTTT.

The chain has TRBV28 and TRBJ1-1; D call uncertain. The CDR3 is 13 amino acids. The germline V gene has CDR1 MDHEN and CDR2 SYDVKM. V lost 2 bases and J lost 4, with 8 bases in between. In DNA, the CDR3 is TGTGCCAGCAGTTTAAGCAGCCTCACTGAAGCTTTCTTT. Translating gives CASSLSSLTEAFF.

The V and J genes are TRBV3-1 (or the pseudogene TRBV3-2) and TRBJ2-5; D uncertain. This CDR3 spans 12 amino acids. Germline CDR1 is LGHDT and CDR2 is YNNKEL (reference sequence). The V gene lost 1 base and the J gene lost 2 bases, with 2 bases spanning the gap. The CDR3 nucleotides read TGTGCCAGCAGCCAAGCTCAAGAGACCCAGTACTTC. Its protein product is CASSQAQETQYF.

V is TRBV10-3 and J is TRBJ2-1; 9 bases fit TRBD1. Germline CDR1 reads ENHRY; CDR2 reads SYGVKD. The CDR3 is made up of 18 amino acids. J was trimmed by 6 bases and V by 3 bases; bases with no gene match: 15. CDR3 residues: CAISDGTGSSGGLNEQFF. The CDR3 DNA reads TGTGCCATCAGTGATGGGACAGGGAGTAGCGGCGGCCTCAATGAGCAGTTCTTC.

The CDR3 sequence: CASKNRSYNSPLHF. The CDR3 DNA reads TGTGCCAGCAAGAACCGCTCCTATAATTCACCCCTCCACTTT. This chain uses TRBV21-1 with TRBJ1-6. TRBV21-1 is reported as a pseudogene. The CDR3 covers 14 residues.

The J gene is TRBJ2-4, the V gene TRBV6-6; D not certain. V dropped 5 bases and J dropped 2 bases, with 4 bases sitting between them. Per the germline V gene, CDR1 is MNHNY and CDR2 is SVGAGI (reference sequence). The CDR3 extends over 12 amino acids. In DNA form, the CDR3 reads TGTGCCAGCAGTGCACCCAAAAACATTCAGTACTTC. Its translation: CASSAPKNIQYF.

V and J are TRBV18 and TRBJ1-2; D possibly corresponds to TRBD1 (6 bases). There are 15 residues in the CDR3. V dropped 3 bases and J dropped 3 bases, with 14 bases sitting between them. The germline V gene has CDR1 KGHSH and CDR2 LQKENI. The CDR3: CASSPDITGYYGYTF. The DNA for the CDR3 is TGTGCCAGCTCACCCGATATCACAGGGTACTATGGCTACACCTTC.

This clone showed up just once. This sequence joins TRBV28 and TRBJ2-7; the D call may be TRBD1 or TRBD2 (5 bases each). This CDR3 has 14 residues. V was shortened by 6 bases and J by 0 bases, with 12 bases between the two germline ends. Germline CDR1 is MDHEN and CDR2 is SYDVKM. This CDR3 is CASRTGTDSYEQYF. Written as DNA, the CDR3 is TGTGCCAGCAGGACCGGGACGGACTCCTACGAGCAGTACTTC.

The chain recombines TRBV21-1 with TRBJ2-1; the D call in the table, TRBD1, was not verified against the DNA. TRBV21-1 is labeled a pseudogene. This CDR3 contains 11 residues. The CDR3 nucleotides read TGTGCCAGCAGCAAGGGCTCTGAGCAGTTCTTC. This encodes CASSKGSEQFF.

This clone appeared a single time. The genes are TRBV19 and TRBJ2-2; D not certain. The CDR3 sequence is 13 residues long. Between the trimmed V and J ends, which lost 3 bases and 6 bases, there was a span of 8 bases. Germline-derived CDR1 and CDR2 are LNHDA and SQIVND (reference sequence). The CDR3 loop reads CASSMGVAGELFF. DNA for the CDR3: TGTGCCAGTAGTATGGGCGTGGCCGGGGAGCTGTTTTTT. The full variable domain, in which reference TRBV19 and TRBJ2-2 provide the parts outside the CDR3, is DGGITQSPKYLFRKEGQNVTLSCEQNLNHDAMYWYRQDPGQGLRLIYYSQIVNDFQKGDIAEGYSVSREKKESFPLTVTSAQKNPTAFYLCASSMGVAGELFFGEGSRLTVL.

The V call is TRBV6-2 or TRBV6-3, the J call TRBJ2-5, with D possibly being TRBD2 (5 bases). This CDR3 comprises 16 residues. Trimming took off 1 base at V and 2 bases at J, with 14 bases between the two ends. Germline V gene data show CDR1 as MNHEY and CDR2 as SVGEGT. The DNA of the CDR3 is TGTGCCAGCAGTTACTACGGAAGGGAGAGACAAGAGACCCAGTACTTC. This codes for CASSYYGRERQETQYF.

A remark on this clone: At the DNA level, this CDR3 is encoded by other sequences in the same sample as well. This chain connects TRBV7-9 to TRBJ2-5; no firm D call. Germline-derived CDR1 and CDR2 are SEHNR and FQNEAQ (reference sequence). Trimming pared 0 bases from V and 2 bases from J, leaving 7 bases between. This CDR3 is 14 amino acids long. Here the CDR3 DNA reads TGTGCCAGCAGCTTAGCAGGTGGGCAAGAGACCCAGTACTTC. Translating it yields CASSLAGGQETQYF.

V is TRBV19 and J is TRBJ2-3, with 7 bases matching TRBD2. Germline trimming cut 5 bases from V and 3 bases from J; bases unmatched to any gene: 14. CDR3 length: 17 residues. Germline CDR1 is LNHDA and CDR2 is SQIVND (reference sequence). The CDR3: CASSGDGAGEVTDTQYF. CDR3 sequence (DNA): TGTGCCAGTAGTGGGGACGGCGCGGGGGAAGTAACAGATACGCAGTATTTT.

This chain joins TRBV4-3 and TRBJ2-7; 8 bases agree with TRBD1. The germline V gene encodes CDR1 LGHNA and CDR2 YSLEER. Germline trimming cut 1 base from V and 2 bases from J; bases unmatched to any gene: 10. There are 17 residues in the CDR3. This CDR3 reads CASSQVTGAPLTYEQYF. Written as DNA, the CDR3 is TGCGCCAGCAGCCAAGTGACAGGGGCGCCACTGACCTACGAGCAGTACTTC.

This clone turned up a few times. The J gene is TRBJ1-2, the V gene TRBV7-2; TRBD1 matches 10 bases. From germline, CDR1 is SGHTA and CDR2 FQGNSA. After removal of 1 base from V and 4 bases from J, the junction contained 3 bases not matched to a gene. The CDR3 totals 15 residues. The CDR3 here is CASSLEGQGIYGYTF. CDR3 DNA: TGTGCCAGCAGCTTAGAGGGACAGGGGATCTATGGCTACACCTTC.

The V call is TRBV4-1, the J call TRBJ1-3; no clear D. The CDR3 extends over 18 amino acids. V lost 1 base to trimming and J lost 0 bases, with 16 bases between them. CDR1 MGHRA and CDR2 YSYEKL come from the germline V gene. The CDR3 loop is CASSQAELTELSGNTIYF. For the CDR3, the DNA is TGCGCCAGCAGCCAAGCTGAACTGACGGAACTCTCTGGAAACACCATATATTTT.

The CDR3 nucleotides are TGTGCCAGCTCACCTCCAGGGACAGGAGCATACAATGAGCAGTTCTTC. Protein: CASSPPGTGAYNEQFF. J is TRBJ2-1 and V is TRBV18; the match to TRBD1 covers 8 bases. This CDR3 has 16 amino acids. Germline V gives CDR1 KGHSH, CDR2 LQKENI. V lost 3 bases, J lost 4 bases, and 8 bases stayed unmatched.

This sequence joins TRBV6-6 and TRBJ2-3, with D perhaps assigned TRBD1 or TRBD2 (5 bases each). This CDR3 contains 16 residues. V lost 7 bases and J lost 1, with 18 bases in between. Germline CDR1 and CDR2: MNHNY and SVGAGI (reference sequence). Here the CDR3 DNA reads TGTGCCAGCATCACAGGTCGGGGTGGGGGCACAGATACGCAGTATTTT. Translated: CASITGRGGGTDTQYF.

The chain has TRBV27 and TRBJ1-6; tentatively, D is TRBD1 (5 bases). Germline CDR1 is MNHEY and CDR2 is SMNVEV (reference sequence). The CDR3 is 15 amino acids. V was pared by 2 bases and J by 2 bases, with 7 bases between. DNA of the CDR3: TGTGCCAGCAGTTTAGTGGGGGCCTATAATTCACCCCTCCACTTT. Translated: CASSLVGAYNSPLHF.